Sequencing of this T cell receptor (beta chain) was carried out in a study of blood T cell repertoires in COVID-19. Per the germline V gene, CDR1 is SNHLY and CDR2 is FYNNEI. Between the trimmed V and J ends, which lost 3 bases and 1 base, there was a span of 12 bases. This CDR3 has 16 residues. Clones were read by immunoSEQ multiplex PCR, and TCRdb kept only the in-frame ones, dropping some. The table has 120,000 to 150,000 clones, around 85% seen once. The chain combines TRBV2 with TRBJ2-2; a weak D match, TRBD2 (5 bases). The sequencing sample was made of peripheral blood. The origin of this receptor is a woman in her sixties or seventies with COVID-19, enrolled during active disease. CDR3 sequence: CASSDRGLKNTGELFF. The CDR3 DNA reads as TGTGCCAGCAGTGATCGAGGGTTGAAGAACACCGGGGAGCTGTTTTTT.